Included here is one T cell receptor (beta chain) sequence, with context. Its antigen has not been determined. Base qualities are not provided; no much larger clone lies one nucleotide away. The germline V gene encodes CDR1 SGHDT and CDR2 YYEEEE. The V and J ends are trimmed by 4 bases and 5 bases, leaving 18 bases between them. The CDR3 measures 15 amino acids from cysteine to phenylalanine. The read is trimmed to its CDR3 DNA, 45 bases read in frame from base 1. The time point label, as the study defines it: cycle 1 day 1 (C1D1), immediately before nivolumab initiation. All trial patients had relapsed after autologous stem cell transplantation, with cohorts A, B and C differing in prior brentuximab vedotin exposure. The trial cohort included 55 to 65 patients with relapsed/refractory classical Hodgkin lymphoma, and each patient had a best overall response of complete response, partial response or progressive disease. Single-agent nivolumab was administered to trial patients in the multi-cohort phase II CheckMate 205 trial. An independent review committee assessed best overall response using the 2007 International Working Group response criteria. Trial PBMCs were collected immediately before nivolumab initiation (C1D1) and during therapy at cycle 2 day 1 and cycle 4 day 1. After peripheral blood was drawn into 8 mL Vacutainer Cell Preparation Tubes, PBMCs were isolated by centrifugation and then cryopreserved.

Genomic DNA was isolated using the Qiagen DNeasy kit from unsorted PBMCs as well as from negatively selected CD4+ and CD8+ fractions. TCR beta CDR3 regions were amplified by immunoSEQ multiplex PCR using primers annealing to V and J segments. A synthetic immune receptor repertoire was used to minimize amplification bias, and any remaining bias was removed computationally after sequencing. The original methods were these. Custom Python scripts were used to quantify repertoire diversity as the Shannon entropy index. Unsorted, CD4+ and CD8+ repertoires were analyzed separately, except in combined analyses where CD4+ and CD8+ sequences were merged in silico. A clone was considered expanded if an increase in frequency of at least 2-fold after treatment relative to C1D1 was found, and a pseudocount of 0.5 was applied to clones undetected at baseline. Clones with 0 or 1 copy at C1D1 were defined as singleton clones, while clones with 2 or more copies were defined as non-singleton clones. Clones expanded in unsorted samples were labelled as CD4+, CD8+ or unknown by matching protein sequences in sorted samples from the same patient. Wilcoxon tests on paired samples were used to test diversity changes from C1D1 to C4D1. Not all clones reach the TCRdb copy of this immuneACCESS table, which keeps in-frame sequences only. Checked studies attribute under half of the gap to unresolved V genes and leave the rest unexplained. That table furnishes V, J and clone size, whereas the DNA furnished D and trimming. Counted in this sample were some 41,000 clones; 75% to 85% of them appeared once. 9.5% to 12% of the sample comes from the top ten.

This sample stems from a study of PD-1 blockade in classical Hodgkin lymphoma (TCRdb year 2020). The study in broad terms: Nivolumab dosing was 3 mg/kg intravenously every 2 weeks, continuing until either disease progression or unacceptable toxicity. The study used TCR beta sequencing and CyTOF to define a peripheral blood immune signature of response to PD-1 blockade in classical Hodgkin lymphoma. Summary of the overall study and its limitations: Patients starting nivolumab less than 1 year after ASCT had lower diversity and were excluded from later analyses to avoid confounding by immune reconstitution. The study was limited to a single clinical trial cohort, and causes of repertoire differences, possibly disease activity or prior therapy, remained undefined. By C4D1, a significant rise was seen in CD4+ TCR diversity but not in CD8+ TCR diversity (p=0.0027 vs p=0.16), and the rise was most apparent among complete responders (p=0.02). Baseline TCR diversity was reported to be lower in newly diagnosed patients than in healthy donors and to be lower still in relapsed/refractory patients. Among trial patients, those achieving complete response had baseline diversity similar to that of newly diagnosed patients, while diversity was significantly lower in partial responders and progressors.

Sequencing used peripheral blood mononuclear cells (PBMCs), obtained at baseline. This clonotype was obtained from a human donor with classical Hodgkin lymphoma. The receptor chain draws on TRBV5-6 and TRBJ2-5, with no reliable assignment of the D segment. In nucleotides, the sequence is TGTGCCAGCAGCCGTGCTGGGCAAATGGGGGAGACCCAGTACTTC. Its product reads: CASSRAGQMGETQYF.